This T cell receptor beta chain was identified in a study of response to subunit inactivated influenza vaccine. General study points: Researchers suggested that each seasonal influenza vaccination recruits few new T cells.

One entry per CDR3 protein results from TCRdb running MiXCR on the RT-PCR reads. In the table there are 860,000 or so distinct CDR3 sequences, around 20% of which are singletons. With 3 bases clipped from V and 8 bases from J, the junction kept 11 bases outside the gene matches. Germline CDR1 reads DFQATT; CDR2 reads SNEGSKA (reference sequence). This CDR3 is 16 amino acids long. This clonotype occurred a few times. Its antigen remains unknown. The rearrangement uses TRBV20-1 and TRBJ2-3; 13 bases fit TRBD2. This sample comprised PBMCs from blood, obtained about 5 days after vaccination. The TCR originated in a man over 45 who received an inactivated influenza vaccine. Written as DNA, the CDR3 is TGCAGTGCTAGTACCCCGACTAGCGGGAGGAGGGGTACGCAGTATTTT. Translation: CSASTPTSGRRGTQYF.